This TCR beta chain was recovered during a study of T cell changes during pregnancy in multiple sclerosis. This CDR3 comprises 14 residues. Germline trimming cut 9 bases from V and 0 bases from J; bases unmatched to any gene: 4. CDR1 ENHRY and CDR2 SYGVKD come from the germline V gene. The data were produced by immunoSEQ multiplex PCR, yet TCRdb's version contains in-frame clones alone and is incomplete. The table has 30,000 to 35,000 clones, 70% to 90% seen once; the top ten hold around 8%. The source of this sequence is a female donor with multiple sclerosis, enrolled in a pregnancy study. Sequencing was performed on CD8+ T cells from peripheral blood mononuclear cells, taken before pregnancy. The chain has TRBV10-3 and TRBJ2-3, with 9 bases aligning to TRBD2. CDR3 sequence (DNA): TGTGCCATTGGCCTAGCGGGGAGCACAGATACGCAGTATTTT. It codes for CAIGLAGSTDTQYF.